The 17 T cell receptor beta chains below all came from one sample that was sequenced in a study of T-cell memory formation after mild COVID-19. From the 5' RACE reads, TCRdb called clonotypes with MiXCR, one entry per CDR3 protein. The profile shows approximately 400,000 distinct CDR3 sequences, 24% of them singletons. Sequenced input: PBMCs or a T cell subset sorted from them (not recorded which). These receptors all come from an adult woman who had mild COVID-19 (a few samples of this study predate the infection). Cell type and time point are not known.

V and J are TRBV7-9 and TRBJ2-3; D gene unclear. CDR1 is SEHNR and CDR2 is FQNEAQ in the germline V gene (reference sequence). The CDR3 runs 15 residues. Trimming stripped 2 bases from V and 1 base from J, with 10 bases between. Here the CDR3 reads CASSLFLTRTDTQYF. Here the CDR3 DNA reads TGTGCCAGCAGCTTATTTTTGACTCGCACAGATACGCAGTATTTT.

This clonotype was detected only a few times. The chain is built from TRBV19 and TRBJ1-1; 7 bases are shared with TRBD1. In germline, CDR1 is LNHDA, CDR2 SQIVND (reference sequence). This CDR3 has 16 amino acids. After removal of 6 bases from V and 1 base from J, the junction contained 11 bases not matched to a gene. The CDR3 here is CASSPGRGLGNTEAFF. CDR3 coding DNA: TGTGCCAGTAGCCCCGGGAGGGGGCTAGGGAACACTGAAGCTTTCTTT. The complete variable domain, with remaining parts taken from reference TRBV19 and TRBJ1-1, reads DGGITQSPKYLFRKEGQNVTLSCEQNLNHDAMYWYRQDPGQGLRLIYYSQIVNDFQKGDIAEGYSVSREKKESFPLTVTSAQKNPTAFYLCASSPGRGLGNTEAFFGQGTRLTVV.

This clonotype appeared many times. This chain uses TRBV27 with TRBJ1-2; TRBD1 might be the D (5 bases). Trimming pared 3 bases from V and 1 base from J, leaving 9 bases between. The CDR3 is 14 amino acids. Germline-derived CDR1 and CDR2 are MNHEY and SMNVEV (reference sequence). CDR3 coding DNA: TGTGCCAGCAGTTTCCGGGGCTATAACTATGGCTACACCTTC. It translates to CASSFRGYNYGYTF.

This clonotype was seen a few times. J is TRBJ1-5 and V is TRBV7-9; D gene unclear. CDR1 and CDR2 from the germline V gene are SEHNR and FQNEAQ (reference sequence). With 1 base removed from V and 0 bases from J, the gap between germline ends came to 4 bases. CDR3 length: 14 amino acids. The CDR3 here is CASSLVSSNQPQHF. In DNA form, the CDR3 reads TGTGCCAGCAGCTTAGTCTCTAGCAATCAGCCCCAGCATTTT.

The CDR3 sequence: CASSEAGKVEQYF. CDR3 bases: TGTGCCAGCAGTGAGGCAGGGAAGGTTGAGCAGTACTTC. The V gene is TRBV25-1, the J gene TRBJ2-7; weak D call: TRBD1 (5 bases). The CDR3 has 13 residues. V was cut by 3 bases and J by 7 bases, with 13 bases left in between. Germline V gene data show CDR1 as MGHDK and CDR2 as SYGVNS.

This clonotype was counted only a few times. The rearrangement joins TRBV4-2 to TRBJ2-7; 10 bases map to TRBD2. With 3 bases clipped from V and 7 bases from J, the junction kept 12 bases outside the gene matches. CDR1 LGHNA and CDR2 YNFKEQ come from the germline V gene. The CDR3 loop spans 16 amino acids. The CDR3 DNA sequence: TGTGCCAGCAGCCACCACGGGACTAGCGAGGAGGGGGAGCAGTACTTC. This encodes CASSHHGTSEEGEQYF.

The V call is TRBV7-8, the J call TRBJ2-3; 12 nucleotides line up with TRBD2. The CDR3 is 15 amino acids. V was pared by 6 bases and J by 4 bases, with 5 bases of the junction left unmatched. Germline values: CDR1 SGHVS, CDR2 FQNEAQ. The CDR3 region has the DNA TGTGCCAGCAGGCAGACTAGCGGGGGCGCAGATACGCAGTATTTT. Translation gives CASRQTSGGADTQYF.

The chain links TRBV4-3 to TRBJ2-5; 7 bases map to TRBD1. This CDR3 has 15 amino acids. After removal of 2 bases from V and 1 base from J, the junction contained 4 bases not matched to a gene. Germline values: CDR1 LGHNA, CDR2 YSLEER. In DNA, the CDR3 is TGCGCCAGCAGCCAACCCGGACAGGCCCAAGAGACCCAGTACTTC. Translation: CASSQPGQAQETQYF.

The genes are TRBV29-1 and TRBJ1-1, with 11 bases fitting TRBD1. Germline CDR1 SQVTM, CDR2 ANQGSEA. This CDR3 spans 14 amino acids. V gave up 5 bases and J gave up 4 bases; unmatched junction bases: 6. For the CDR3, the DNA is TGCAGCGTTCCTTCCGGGACAGGGGGCACTGAAGCTTTCTTT. Its protein is CSVPSGTGGTEAFF.

The chain recombines TRBV10-3 with TRBJ2-3; 13 bases align to TRBD2. Germline assignment: CDR1 ENHRY and CDR2 SYGVKD. The V and J ends lost 3 bases and 5 bases, in that order; junction bases with no gene match: 8. This CDR3 has 17 residues. The CDR3 protein is CAISDLVLAGGQDTQYF. CDR3 coding DNA: TGTGCCATCAGTGACTTGGTACTAGCGGGGGGGCAAGATACGCAGTATTTT.

The chain employs TRBV15 and TRBJ2-7; 10 bases fit TRBD2. The CDR3 is made up of 16 amino acids. V lost 2 bases to trimming and J lost 4 bases; unmatched junction nucleotides: 8. Per germline, CDR1 LNHNV and CDR2 YYDKDF (reference sequence). This CDR3 is CATSRSRASGGYEQYF. The CDR3 DNA reads TGTGCCACCAGCAGAAGTAGGGCTAGCGGGGGTTACGAGCAGTACTTC.

This chain uses TRBV9 with TRBJ2-3, with TRBD2 matching over 7 bases. The CDR3 is made up of 16 amino acids. With V trimmed by 0 bases and J by 0 bases, 4 bases remained unmatched. Germline CDR1 reads SGDLS; CDR2 reads YYNGEE. The DNA of the CDR3 is TGTGCCAGCAGCGTAGAAGCGGGGCGGAGCACAGATACGCAGTATTTT. It is translated as CASSVEAGRSTDTQYF.

V usage is TRBV10-3 and J usage is TRBJ2-5; 10 bases match TRBD2. The germline V gene encodes CDR1 ENHRY and CDR2 SYGVKD. The CDR3 is 18 amino acids. V lost 5 bases and J lost 5; bases outside the gene matches: 17. The CDR3 region is CAISPASGSQSKSETQYF. CDR3 DNA: TGTGCCATCAGTCCCGCTAGCGGGAGTCAATCGAAGTCGGAGACCCAGTACTTC.

V is TRBV6-5 and J is TRBJ2-1, with D possibly TRBD1 on 5 matching bases. The germline CDR1 and CDR2 sequences are MNHEY and SVGAGI. This CDR3 is built from 11 residues. V lost 5 bases and J 8 bases, leaving 7 bases between the germline ends. CDR3 protein: CASSQGDEQFF. CDR3 bases: TGTGCCAGCAGTCAAGGGGATGAGCAGTTCTTC.

In this sample, this clonotype turned up a few times. This sequence joins TRBV10-3 and TRBJ2-1; weak D call: TRBD2 (7 bases). CDR1 is ENHRY and CDR2 is SYGVKD in the germline V gene. The CDR3 is 15 residues long. Trimming took 7 bases from V and 13 from J, leaving 26 bases between them. CDR3 sequence: CAIMLGVGGHDDQFF. The DNA of the CDR3 is TGTGCCATCATGTTAGGCGTCGGGGGGCACGACGACCAGTTCTTC.

This clonotype was seen more than once but under ten times. The rearrangement uses TRBV7-9 and TRBJ1-1; D not resolved. With 3 bases removed from V and 6 bases from J, the gap between germline ends came to 14 bases. Germline-derived CDR1 and CDR2 are SEHNR and FQNEAQ (reference sequence). CDR3 length: 14 amino acids. CDR3 sequence (DNA): TGTGCCAGCAGCTTCCAATGGGAGGGCGCTGAAGCTTTCTTT. Its translation: CASSFQWEGAEAFF.

This clonotype was observed many times. This rearrangement joins TRBV5-1 to TRBJ2-3, with 8 positions matching TRBD1. Germline loops: CDR1 SGHRS, CDR2 YFSETQ. V lost 4 bases to trimming and J lost 3 bases; unmatched junction nucleotides: 4. The CDR3 has 14 amino acids. CDR3 in amino acids: CASSKDRETDTQYF. In DNA, the CDR3 is TGCGCCAGCAGCAAGGACAGGGAGACAGATACGCAGTATTTT.